This T cell receptor beta chain was sequenced in a study of blood T cell repertoires in COVID-19. Study at large: Material from acute and convalescent COVID-19 was sourced from the United States, Italy and Spain.

Original analysis: Using reference gene primer amplification, nucleated cell counts were estimated. Generated by immunoSEQ multiplex PCR, the TCRdb table keeps only in-frame clones and is missing some. V and J calls and clone size are as listed in that table; D and trimming were resolved from the DNA. The data contain a few hundred thousand clones, around 90% of them singletons. The cohort comprised adults aged 18 to 89 years residing in some 24 US areas. There are 16 residues in the CDR3. In germline, CDR1 is SGHDT, CDR2 YYEEEE. V lost 0 bases, J lost 4 bases, and 8 bases stayed unmatched. This clone occurred once.

The V call is TRBV5-6, the J call TRBJ2-5; 8 bases map to TRBD1. Sequencing used PBMCs or T cells enriched from blood (not recorded which). The sequence was collected from a man aged 30 to 39 who had been exposed to COVID-19. This chain's CDR3 is CASSLETGVISETQYF. The CDR3 nucleotides read TGTGCCAGCAGCTTGGAGACAGGGGTGATATCAGAGACCCAGTACTTC.